This TCR beta chain stems from a study of PD-1 blockade in classical Hodgkin lymphoma. Study-wide findings and caveats: Repertoire difference causes, possibly disease activity or prior therapy, remain undefined. Significantly greater TCR diversity emerged by C4D1 in CD4+ cells but not CD8+ cells. The baseline diversity of complete responders showed similarity to that of newly diagnosed patients. Newly diagnosed patients had baseline TCR diversity that was reportedly lower than that of healthy donors.

The trim removed 5 bases at V and 4 bases at J, leaving 6 bases unmatched. Germline loops: CDR1 SGHVS, CDR2 FQNEAQ. The CDR3 has 15 residues. Comment on this clone: The target antigen is unknown.

In every patient, relapse followed autologous stem cell transplantation, while exposure to brentuximab vedotin differed. Assay used: immunoSEQ multiplex PCR; TCRdb lists only in-frame clones, some missing. The sample comprises approximately 58,000 clones, around 90% of which are singletons, and more than 9% rests with the top ten. This chain uses TRBV7-8 with TRBJ2-2; 8 bases align to TRBD2. The TCR originated in a human donor with classical Hodgkin lymphoma. Sequencing used peripheral blood mononuclear cells (PBMCs), obtained before the second cycle of nivolumab. For the CDR3, the DNA is TGTGCCAGCAGCGGACGGGGGGGGAGCACCGGGGAGCTGTTTTTT. Its protein is CASSGRGGSTGELFF.